This T cell receptor beta chain is from a study of Ad26.COV2.S vaccination and SARS-CoV-2 variants. V lost 1 base, J lost 5 bases, and 12 bases lay in between. The CDR3 contains 15 residues. CDR1 and CDR2 from the germline V gene are SGHRS and YFSETQ. Documented treatment: about 20 received Ad26.COV2.S at low or high dose, single or two shots; about 5 received placebo; per-sample allocation not given. It was on day 63 after the first vaccine or placebo injection that samples were taken. Method: immunoSEQ multiplex PCR; TCRdb's copy keeps in-frame clones and lacks some. In the table there are hundreds of thousands of clones, 80% to 90% of which are singletons.

The gene calls are TRBV5-1 and TRBJ2-2, with D unclear. The sample in question was peripheral blood, obtained in a trial of Ad26.COV2.S vaccine versus placebo. The sequence came from a person aged 18-65 years who received the Ad26.COV2.S COVID-19 vaccine or a placebo. CDR3 loop: CASSLNSDSTGELFF. The CDR3 DNA follows: TGCGCCAGCAGCTTGAACAGCGACTCGACCGGGGAGCTGTTTTTT.